This TCR beta chain was recorded in a study of T cell responses to AZD1222 COVID-19 vaccine. Germline assignment: CDR1 LNHDA and CDR2 SQIVND (reference sequence). Trimming cost V 6 bases and J 3 bases, with 14 bases left between them. The length of the CDR3 is 14 residues. Turning to this clone: What it recognizes is unknown.

Whole-study findings and limits: Spike-specific TCR breadth rose after two AZD1222 doses, and depth rose as well. Distributed over spike, vaccine-associated CD4 TCRs predominated at 160-218 and 743-854. Clonal diversity may have been underestimated, and the donors were mostly white British, with more females than males.

TCRdb's copy holds only in-frame clones and misses some; the assay was immunoSEQ multiplex PCR. The data show approximately 100,000 clones, approximately 90% seen once. This sequence was found in an adult in good health. This chain links TRBV19 with TRBJ1-1, with a tentative D call TRBD1 (6 bases). The sequences come from peripheral blood, collected on day 0 of AZD1222 vaccination. The CDR3 nucleotides read TGTGCCAGTAGCCTACAGGGAGTGGACACTGAAGCTTTCTTT. Encoded protein: CASSLQGVDTEAFF. Full variable domain (remainder filled in from reference TRBV19 and TRBJ1-1): DGGITQSPKYLFRKEGQNVTLSCEQNLNHDAMYWYRQDPGQGLRLIYYSQIVNDFQKGDIAEGYSVSREKKESFPLTVTSAQKNPTAFYLCASSLQGVDTEAFFGQGTRLTVV.